This TCR beta chain emerged from a study of vaccination effects on CD4 cells after COVID-19. About the study: Before sequencing took place, the ViraFEST assay used viral peptide pools to expand antigen-specific CD4+ T cells.

The length of the CDR3 is 14 residues. Germline CDR1 and CDR2: KGHSH and LQKENI. V shed 5 bases, J shed 2 bases, and the junction held 6 bases outside the gene matches. About this clone: Its antigen remains unknown.

Method: immunoSEQ multiplex PCR; TCRdb's copy keeps in-frame clones and lacks some. This sample has around 60,000 clones, with about three quarters found just once. Following 10 days of culture, CD4+ T cells were isolated. Nucleocapsid antibodies stayed negative before and after vaccination, showing no earlier SARS-CoV-2 infection. Both day 3 and day 7 saw half the medium replaced with IL-2 medium. The receptor was derived from a human donor who received a COVID-19 vaccine. The sample here was CD4+ T cells from PBMCs cultured without peptide, taken before COVID-19 vaccination. The V and J genes are TRBV18 and TRBJ2-7, with 7 bases fitting TRBD2. CDR3 protein: CASSTGGTTYEQYV. The DNA for the CDR3 is TGTGCCAGCTCAACCGGGGGGACCACCTACGAGCAGTACGTC.